This TCR beta chain was captured by sequencing in a study of shared clonotypes between healthy human individuals. Running of the assay took place at deep level. Each replicate PCR on the sorted subsets used about 220 ng DNA (approximately 33,000 T cell genomes). Using immunoSEQ multiplex PCR, the repertoire was profiled, and TCRdb retains in-frame clones only, with some absent. The sample comprises 1,400,000 or so clones, roughly 98.5% of which are singletons, and around 0.33% rests with the top ten. CD4+ cell separation produced CD45RA+ naive and CD45RA-negative memory subsets. The germline gives CDR1 SGHNT, CDR2 YYREEE (reference sequence). The CDR3 loop spans 14 amino acids. The V and J ends lost 5 bases and 3 bases, in that order; junction bases with no gene match: 7.

J is TRBJ2-7 and V is TRBV5-4, with 8 bases identical to TRBD2. The origin of this receptor is a man between 25 and 39 years old in good health. Sequenced input: naive CD4+ T cells sorted from blood. Subset defined: CD45RA+ positively selected. This CDR3 reads CASRTSGSSYEQYF. The CDR3 DNA reads TGTGCCAGCAGGACCAGCGGGAGTAGCTACGAGCAGTACTTC. Filled out from reference TRBV5-4 and TRBJ2-7, the complete variable domain reads ETGVTQSPTHLIKTRGQQVTLRCSSQSGHNTVSWYQQALGQGPQFIFQYYREEENGRGNFPPRFSGLQFPNYSSELNVNALELDDSALYLCASRTSGSSYEQYFGPGTRLTVT.